The rows below give T cell receptor beta chains drawn from one sample of a study of blood T cell repertoires in COVID-19. Profiled with immunoSEQ multiplex PCR; TCRdb holds only in-frame clones, not every one. The sample holds around 180,000 clones, approximately 85% seen once. The sequenced sample was peripheral blood. All receptors come from a woman of 80 years or more with acute or convalescent COVID-19. CDR3s include the opening cysteine and the closing phenylalanine or tryptophan. Each record gives: clone size, V gene, J gene, CDR3 length, D gene, CDR3 DNA, CDR3 protein. A D gene is named only where the DNA matches it firmly. Clone size is shown for a subset of rows, as once, few, many or a class of expanded clone.

>NA|TRBV7-6|TRBJ2-5|17|TRBD2
TGTGCCAGCAGCTATACCAAACGGACTAGCGGGACAGAGACCCAGTACTTC
CASSYTKRTSGTETQYF
>NA|TRBV5-4|TRBJ1-1|14|NA
TGTGCCAGCAGTAAGTCTTCACAGAACACTGAAGCTTTCTTT
CASSKSSQNTEAFF
>NA|TRBV30|TRBJ2-5|13|TRBD1
TGTGCCTGGAGGACAGGGGGCGCAGAGACCCAGTACTTC
CAWRTGGAETQYF
>NA|TRBV5-6|TRBJ2-1|14|NA
TGTGCCAGCAGCCCACAGGGTTTCTACAATGAGCAGTTCTTC
CASSPQGFYNEQFF
>NA|TRBV7-9|TRBJ1-4|16|NA
TGTGCCAGCAGCTTAGCGGTGCCAGGGTGGAATGAAAAACTGTTTTTT
CASSLAVPGWNEKLFF
>NA|TRBV5-4|TRBJ1-4|14|TRBD1
TGTGCCAGCAGCCGGACAGGGGAGGATGAAAAACTGTTTTTT
CASSRTGEDEKLFF
>few|TRBV10-2|TRBJ1-1|12|NA
TGCGCCAGCAGTGAGCCAGACACTGAAGCTTTCTTT
CASSEPDTEAFF
>NA|TRBV27|TRBJ1-2|14|TRBD1
TGTGCCAGCAGTTTTGACAGGGGGCTAGGGGGCTACACCTTC
CASSFDRGLGGYTF
>NA|TRBV27|TRBJ1-2|13|NA
TGTGCCAGCAGTTTAGGCAGCGCCTATGGCTACACCTTC
CASSLGSAYGYTF
>NA|TRBV27|TRBJ2-7|16|NA
TGTGCCAGCAGTTTGGTTGGCGGGGGCAGCTCCTACGAGCAGTACTTC
CASSLVGGGSSYEQYF
>NA|TRBV6-2/TRBV6-3|TRBJ2-7|11|NA
TGTGCCAGCAGTTACTACGGCGAGCAGTACTTC
CASSYYGEQYF
>NA|TRBV25-1|TRBJ2-7|16|NA
TGTGCCAGCAGTGCCCCGAACAAGGGGATCCACTACGAGCAGTACTTC
CASSAPNKGIHYEQYF
>NA|TRBV5-8|TRBJ2-1|12|NA
TGTGCCAGCAGCCGGGGGTACAATGAGCAGTTCTTC
CASSRGYNEQFF
>NA|TRBV18|TRBJ1-3|15|NA
TGTGCCAGCTCACCTTACCAAGGGGAAAGAAACACCATATATTTT
CASSPYQGERNTIYF
>few|TRBV6-5|TRBJ1-5|13|NA
TGTGCCAGCAGTCCCCGTGAGAATCAGCCCCAGCATTTT
CASSPRENQPQHF
>NA|TRBV3-1/TRBV3-2|TRBJ2-5|16|TRBD2
TGTGCCAGCAGCCAAACCCGGGGGGGGACTCGCGAGACCCAGTACTTC
CASSQTRGGTRETQYF
>NA|TRBV3-1/TRBV3-2|TRBJ1-1|16|NA
TGTGCCAGCAGCCAAGTTCGTCCGGGTCGGAGCACTGAAGCTTTCTTT
CASSQVRPGRSTEAFF
>NA|TRBV5-1|TRBJ2-6|16|NA
TGCGCCAGCAGCTTGGCTACTGCGACTGGGGCCAACGTCCTGACTTTC
CASSLATATGANVLTF
>once|TRBV6-5|TRBJ1-2|13|TRBD1
TGTGCCAGCAGTTGGCAGGGGGACTATGGCTACACCTTC
CASSWQGDYGYTF
>few|TRBV20-1|TRBJ1-2|11|NA
TGCAGTGCCCCCCAACTGTATGGCTACACCTTC
CSAPQLYGYTF
>NA|TRBV2|TRBJ1-1|14|TRBD1
TGTGCCAGCAGTGAGGACAGGGGTTTCACTGAAGCTTTCTTT
CASSEDRGFTEAFF
>NA|TRBV10-1|TRBJ1-1|13|NA
TGCGCCAGCAGGAAGACAGGGAACACTGAAGCTTTCTTT
CASRKTGNTEAFF
>few|TRBV2|TRBJ2-7|14|NA
TGTGCCAGCAGGGGGGCGGCTCAAGGGTTCGAGCAGTACTTC
CASRGAAQGFEQYF
>NA|TRBV7-3|TRBJ1-1|16|TRBD1
TGTGCCAGCAGCCAGACAGGGGGTCGCATGAACACTGAAGCTTTCTTT
CASSQTGGRMNTEAFF
>NA|TRBV7-3|TRBJ2-3|16|TRBD2
TGTGCCAGCAGCTCCGGGACTAGCGGACCTCCAGATACGCAGTATTTT
CASSSGTSGPPDTQYF
>NA|TRBV20-1|TRBJ1-5|9|NA
TGCAGTGGAGATCAGCCCCAGCATTTT
CSGDQPQHF
>NA|TRBV7-8|TRBJ1-1|13|NA
TGTGCCAGCAGCTTGGAGGTGAACACTGAAGCTTTCTTT
CASSLEVNTEAFF
>NA|TRBV30|TRBJ2-3|14|NA
TGTGCCTGGACTCGGGTACTGAGCACAGATACGCAGTATTTT
CAWTRVLSTDTQYF
>few|TRBV25-1|TRBJ1-2|15|NA
TGTGCCAGCAGTGAACCGGCGGCAGTTAACTATGGCTACACCTTC
CASSEPAAVNYGYTF
>NA|TRBV2|TRBJ2-1|17|TRBD2
TGTGCCAGCAGTGAAGCGCTTCGAGCTAGCGGGGCCAATGAGCAGTTCTTC
CASSEALRASGANEQFF
>NA|TRBV29-1|TRBJ2-7|12|TRBD2
TGCAGCGTTGGACTAGCGGGCTACGAGCAGTACTTC
CSVGLAGYEQYF
>NA|TRBV5-1|TRBJ1-3|16|NA
TGCGCCAGCAGCTTGGGAGCCCCAAGCTCTGGAAACACCATATATTTT
CASSLGAPSSGNTIYF
>once|TRBV14|TRBJ1-2|12|NA
TGTGCCAGCAGCCAGGGGGCTCTTGGCTACACCTTC
CASSQGALGYTF